This passage covers 24 T cell receptor beta chains from one sample sequenced in a study of shared clonotypes between healthy human individuals. The protocol was immunoSEQ multiplex PCR, while the TCRdb copy is restricted to in-frame clones and leaves out a portion. Of 1,500,000 or so clones in the sample, roughly 97% were seen once. The sample was naive CD4+ T cells sorted from blood. Subset denoted: CD45RA+ positively selected. Receptor source: a man aged 25-45 years in good health.

The gene calls are TRBV7-9 and TRBJ1-1; D gene uncertain. Germline V gene sequence: CDR1 SEHNR, CDR2 FQNEAQ (reference sequence). The CDR3 has 11 residues. V was clipped by 3 bases and J by 3 bases, with 2 bases between them. The CDR3 DNA sequence: TGTGCCAGCAGCTTTGACACTGAAGCTTTCTTT. Amino acids: CASSFDTEAFF.

The V gene is TRBV7-3, the J gene TRBJ2-1, with 11 bases that match TRBD2. J was trimmed by 4 bases and V by 6 bases; bases with no gene match: 8. CDR1 and CDR2 (germline): SGHTA, FQGTGA. The CDR3 loop spans 16 amino acids. As DNA, the CDR3 is TGTGCCAGCAGAAACCCGGGACTAGCGGCTTACAATGAGCAGTTCTTC. Translated, it gives CASRNPGLAAYNEQFF.

As concerns this clone: This sample includes further DNA sequences coding for the same CDR3. The V and J genes are TRBV18 and TRBJ1-1, with 7 nucleotides matching TRBD1. V lost 3 bases to trimming and J lost 4 bases; unmatched junction nucleotides: 2. The CDR3 consists of 13 residues. From germline, CDR1 is KGHSH and CDR2 LQKENI. The CDR3 nucleotides read TGTGCCAGCTCACCTCCAGGGGGCACTGAAGCTTTCTTT. Translating it yields CASSPPGGTEAFF. The full variable domain, completed using reference TRBV18 and TRBJ1-1, is NAGVMQNPRHLVRRRGQEARLRCSPMKGHSHVYWYRQLPEEGLKFMVYLQKENIIDESGMPKERFSAEFPKEGPSILRIQQVVRGDSAAYFCASSPPGGTEAFFGQGTRLTVV.

A note on this clone: One end of the junction fails to match germline, which may point to a read error. The chain carries TRBV5-1 and TRBJ2-2; D possibly corresponds to TRBD1 (5 bases). Germline V lookup: CDR1 SGHRS, CDR2 YFSETQ. This CDR3 contains 16 residues. The CDR3 loop reads CTSSLSRALSVGELFF. The CDR3 nucleotides are TGCACCAGCAGCTTGAGCAGGGCCCTATCGGTCGGGGAGCTGTTTTTT.

The J gene is TRBJ2-1, the V gene TRBV29-1; the match to TRBD2 covers 7 bases. This CDR3 spans 17 amino acids. The J segment lost 0 bases and the V segment lost 4 bases, leaving 12 bases of the junction unmatched. Germline CDR1 SQVTM, CDR2 ANQGSEA. The CDR3, as DNA: TGCAGCGTTGTGAGTCCTTCGCGGGAGAGCTCCTACAATGAGCAGTTCTTC. Protein: CSVVSPSRESSYNEQFF.

The CDR3 sequence is CSAVSGGKGGYTF. The CDR3 coding sequence is TGCAGCGCTGTATCAGGGGGCAAGGGTGGCTACACCTTC. This sequence joins TRBV29-1 and TRBJ1-2; TRBD1 agrees at 8 bases. Per the germline V gene, CDR1 is SQVTM and CDR2 is ANQGSEA. Trimming removed 7 bases from V and 7 bases from J; junction bases left unmatched: 11. The CDR3 spans 13 residues.

Concerning this clone: Other nucleotide sequences from this sample produce the same CDR3. This rearrangement joins TRBV28 to TRBJ2-1; D remains unclear. CDR1 and CDR2 from the germline V gene are MDHEN and SYDVKM. V was clipped by 3 bases and J by 0 bases, with 6 bases between them. The CDR3 contains 14 residues. CDR3 bases: TGTGCCAGCAGTTTCGGCGGCTCCTACAATGAGCAGTTCTTC. This sequence encodes CASSFGGSYNEQFF.

The chain recombines TRBV6-6 with TRBJ1-2; D gene uncertain. V was shortened by 2 bases and J by 2 bases, with 12 bases between the two germline ends. Germline V gene data show CDR1 as MNHNY and CDR2 as SVGAGI (reference sequence). The CDR3 has 15 amino acids. The CDR3 region has the DNA TGTGCCAGCAGTTACCCCTTAGGAGGGAACTATGGCTACACCTTC. The encoded protein is CASSYPLGGNYGYTF.

V usage is TRBV11-3 and J usage is TRBJ2-2, with no clear D. This CDR3 is built from 13 residues. Germline CDR1 SGHNT, CDR2 YENEEA. V lost 7 bases and J lost 0, with 6 bases in between. The CDR3 DNA reads as TGTGCCAGCAACCCTCCGAACACCGGGGAGCTGTTTTTT. Translating gives CASNPPNTGELFF.

This chain uses TRBV2 with TRBJ2-5, with 7 bases matching TRBD1. Germline lookup yields CDR1 SNHLY and CDR2 FYNNEI. The V and J ends lost 11 bases and 2 bases, in that order; junction bases with no gene match: 14. The CDR3 sequence is 15 residues long. The chain's CDR3 is CASMGDRGIQETQYF. The CDR3 DNA reads as TGTGCCTCCATGGGGGACAGAGGGATACAAGAGACCCAGTACTTC.

This chain uses TRBV11-2 with TRBJ1-1; a weak D match, TRBD1 (6 bases). In germline, CDR1 is SGHAT, CDR2 FQNNGV. Trimming removed 4 bases from V and 1 base from J, with 19 bases in between. The CDR3 length is 17 residues. The CDR3 reads CASSSGDPGTRNTEAFF. CDR3 DNA sequence: TGTGCCAGCAGCTCTGGAGACCCCGGGACAAGGAACACTGAAGCTTTCTTT.

The genes are TRBV5-4 and TRBJ2-3; the D gene is possibly TRBD1 (5 bases). In germline, CDR1 is SGHNT, CDR2 YYREEE (reference sequence). There are 14 residues in the CDR3. Deletions cut 2 bases from V and 5 bases from J, with 12 bases between. In DNA, the CDR3 is TGTGCCAGCAGCTTACAATCCCAGGGAGATACGCAGTATTTT. It encodes CASSLQSQGDTQYF.

The V gene is TRBV7-8, the J gene TRBJ2-7; 7 nucleotides match TRBD2. J was trimmed by 2 bases and V by 3 bases; bases with no gene match: 13. CDR3 length: 17 residues. Germline CDR1 reads SGHVS; CDR2 reads FQNEAQ. CDR3 sequence: CASSFGRAGVGTYEQYF. CDR3 bases: TGTGCCAGCAGCTTTGGCCGCGCGGGAGTTGGAACCTACGAGCAGTACTTC.

In the case of this clone: Other DNA sequences in the sample encode the same CDR3. This chain links TRBV18 with TRBJ2-7, with a weak D call TRBD2 (6 bases). V lost 3 bases to trimming and J lost 4 bases, with 10 bases between them. The CDR3 totals 13 residues. Germline-derived CDR1 and CDR2 are KGHSH and LQKENI. The CDR3 region is CASSPPGDYEQYF. The CDR3 region has the DNA TGTGCCAGCTCACCCCCGGGAGATTACGAGCAGTACTTC.

The chain recombines TRBV18 with TRBJ2-7; D remains ambiguous. Germline assignment: CDR1 KGHSH and CDR2 LQKENI. Trimming took 2 bases from V and 5 from J, leaving 10 bases between them. The CDR3 is made up of 13 amino acids. The CDR3, as DNA: TGTGCCAGCTCACCAGCCACTAACAACGAGCAGTACTTC. It yields the protein CASSPATNNEQYF.

Here the CDR3 DNA reads TGTGCCACCAGCAGAGATCCAGGGGCCCCAACTAATGAAAAACTGTTTTTT. Amino acid sequence: CATSRDPGAPTNEKLFF. The chain employs TRBV15 and TRBJ1-4; TRBD1 might be the D (6 bases). The germline CDR1 and CDR2 sequences are LNHNV and YYDKDF (reference sequence). V lost 0 bases and J lost 0, with 11 bases in between. CDR3 length: 17 amino acids.

The chain combines TRBV5-4 with TRBJ2-5; D ambiguous. CDR1 is SGHNT and CDR2 is YYREEE in the germline V gene (reference sequence). Between the trimmed V and J ends, which lost 0 bases and 2 bases, there was a span of 11 bases. This CDR3 spans 15 amino acids. The DNA of the CDR3 is TGTGCCAGCAGCTTGGGACAAACCACGCAAGAGACCCAGTACTTC. It is translated as CASSLGQTTQETQYF.

V and J are TRBV5-1 and TRBJ1-1, with D perhaps TRBD1 (6 bases). The CDR3 has 15 residues. The germline CDR1 and CDR2 sequences are SGHRS and YFSETQ. Trimming cost V 0 bases and J 2 bases, with 11 bases left between them. The CDR3 here is CASSLGRQANTEAFF. The CDR3 nucleotides are TGCGCCAGCAGCTTGGGACGACAGGCAAACACTGAAGCTTTCTTT.

The V call is TRBV2, the J call TRBJ2-7, with a possible D match to TRBD2 (6 bases). The CDR3 covers 12 residues. Germline V gene data show CDR1 as SNHLY and CDR2 as FYNNEI. Trimming took off 6 bases at V and 4 bases at J, with 10 bases between the two ends. DNA for the CDR3: TGTGCCAGCAGGGCGGGAAAATACGAGCAGTACTTC. Amino acid sequence: CASRAGKYEQYF. Variable domain in full (rest from reference TRBV2 and TRBJ2-7): EPEVTQTPSHQVTQMGQEVILRCVPISNHLYFYWYRQILGQKVEFLVSFYNNEISEKSEIFDDQFSVERPDGSNFTLKIRSTKLEDSAMYFCASRAGKYEQYFGPGTRLTVT.

The rearrangement links TRBV9 to TRBJ2-1, with D possibly TRBD1 on 10 matching bases. The CDR3 covers 19 residues. Germline lookup yields CDR1 SGDLS and CDR2 YYNGEE. The V end lost 3 bases, the J end lost 7 bases, and 29 bases lay between the germline ends. CDR3 sequence (DNA): TGTGCCAGCAGCGGTCCCGGGACAGGGGTAGCGGGAGTTGGTAATGAGCAGTTCTTC. Translating it yields CASSGPGTGVAGVGNEQFF. The entire variable domain, with the rest obtained from reference TRBV9 and TRBJ2-1, is as follows: DSGVTQTPKHLITATGQRVTLRCSPRSGDLSVYWYQQSLDQGLQFLIQYYNGEERAKGNILERFSAQQFPDLHSELNLSSLELGDSALYFCASSGPGTGVAGVGNEQFFGPGTRLTVL.

Regarding this clone: The sample holds other DNA sequences that translate to the same CDR3. CDR3 sequence: CASSPGLAAYNEQFF. The CDR3 coding sequence is TGTGCCAGCAGCCCGGGACTAGCGGCCTACAATGAGCAGTTCTTC. The V gene is TRBV9, the J gene TRBJ2-1; 11 positions agree with TRBD2. From germline, CDR1 is SGDLS and CDR2 YYNGEE. The CDR3 spans 15 residues. V lost 4 bases and J lost 2; bases outside the gene matches: 2.

The chain combines TRBV9 with TRBJ2-7, with a possible D match to TRBD1 (5 bases). The CDR3 has 18 amino acids. V shed 0 bases and J shed 3 bases, with 22 bases lying between them. Germline CDR1 SGDLS, CDR2 YYNGEE. The CDR3 protein is CASSVGSTGAPQGYEQYF. CDR3 coding DNA: TGTGCCAGCAGCGTAGGAAGTACAGGCGCACCTCAGGGCTACGAGCAGTACTTC.

J is TRBJ1-1 and V is TRBV18; unclear D gene. Trimming took 3 bases from V and 4 from J, leaving 12 bases between them. The germline V gene encodes CDR1 KGHSH and CDR2 LQKENI. The CDR3 length is 14 residues. In DNA, the CDR3 is TGTGCCAGCTCACCTTCCTCAAGGAGCACTGAAGCTTTCTTT. As protein: CASSPSSRSTEAFF.

V gene TRBV25-1 combines with J gene TRBJ1-1; the match to TRBD1 covers 8 bases. This CDR3 comprises 12 residues. V dropped 6 bases and J dropped 11; count of bases not matched to a gene: 8. CDR1 and CDR2 (germline): MGHDK, SYGVNS. The CDR3 nucleotides read TGTGCCAGCAGCGACGGCCAGGGGGCGGCTTTCTTT. This codes for CASSDGQGAAFF.